Here is one T cell receptor beta chain with its context. CDR3 length: 18 residues. The germline gives CDR1 LGHNA, CDR2 YSLEER. Trimming removed 4 bases from V and 6 bases from J; junction bases left unmatched: 19. Per the authors' pipeline: Reference gene primer amplification gave nucleated cell count estimates. The table came from immunoSEQ multiplex PCR; TCRdb's copy has only in-frame clones and leaves some out. For V, J and clone size, that table is used; D and trimming come from the DNA. This table holds around 240,000 clones, 70% to 85% found once. The source of the sample is a study of blood T cell repertoires in COVID-19. Background on the study: Sites across the United States, Italy and Spain contributed samples from acute and convalescent COVID-19. In each case, the material was cDNA or gDNA derived from T cells, B-cell-depleted T cells, or PBMCs.

The chain recombines TRBV4-3 with TRBJ1-1, with 8 bases fitting TRBD1. Sequencing input: peripheral blood. The TCR was taken from a woman of 80 years or more with acute or convalescent COVID-19. CDR3 amino acids: CASSPAPEDRVPEPEAFF. The DNA for the CDR3 is TGCGCCAGCAGCCCCGCCCCGGAGGACAGGGTCCCCGAACCTGAAGCTTTCTTT.